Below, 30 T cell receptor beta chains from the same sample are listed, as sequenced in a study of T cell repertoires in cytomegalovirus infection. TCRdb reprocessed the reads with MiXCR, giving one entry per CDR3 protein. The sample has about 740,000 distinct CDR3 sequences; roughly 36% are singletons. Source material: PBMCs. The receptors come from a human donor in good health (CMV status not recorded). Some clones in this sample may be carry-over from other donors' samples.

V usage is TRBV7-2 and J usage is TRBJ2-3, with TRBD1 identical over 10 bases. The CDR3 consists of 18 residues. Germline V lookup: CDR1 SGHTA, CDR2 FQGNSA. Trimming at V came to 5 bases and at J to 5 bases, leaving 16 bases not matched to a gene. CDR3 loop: CASSHVPRPGQGRDTQYF. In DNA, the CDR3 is TGTGCCAGCAGCCATGTACCAAGACCGGGACAGGGGAGAGATACGCAGTATTTT.

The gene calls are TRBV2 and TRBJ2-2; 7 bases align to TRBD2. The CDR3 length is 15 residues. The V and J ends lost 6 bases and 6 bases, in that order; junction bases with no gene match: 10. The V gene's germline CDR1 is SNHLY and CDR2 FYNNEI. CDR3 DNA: TGTGCCAGCAGGGCCGACGGGAGGTCCCCCGGGGAGCTGTTTTTT. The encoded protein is CASRADGRSPGELFF.

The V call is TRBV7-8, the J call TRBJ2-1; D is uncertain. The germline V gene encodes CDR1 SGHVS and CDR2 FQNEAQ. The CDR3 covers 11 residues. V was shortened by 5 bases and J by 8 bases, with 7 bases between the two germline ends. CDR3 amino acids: CASSHGDEQFF. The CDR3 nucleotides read TGTGCCAGCAGCCATGGGGATGAGCAGTTCTTC.

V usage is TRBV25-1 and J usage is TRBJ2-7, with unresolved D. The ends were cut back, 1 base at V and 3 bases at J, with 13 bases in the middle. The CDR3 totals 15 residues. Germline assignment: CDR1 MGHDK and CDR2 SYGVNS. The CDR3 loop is CASSELGNSIYEQYF. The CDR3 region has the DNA TGTGCCAGCAGTGAATTAGGTAACAGCATCTACGAGCAGTACTTC.

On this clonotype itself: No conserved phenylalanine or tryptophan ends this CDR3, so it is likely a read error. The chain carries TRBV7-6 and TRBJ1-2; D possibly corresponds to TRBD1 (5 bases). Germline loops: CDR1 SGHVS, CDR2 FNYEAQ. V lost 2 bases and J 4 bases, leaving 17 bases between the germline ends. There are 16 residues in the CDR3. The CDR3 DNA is TGTGCCAGCAGCTTATTGAGGGACCCACCTCTCTATGGCTACACCTCC. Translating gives CASSLLRDPPLYGYTS.

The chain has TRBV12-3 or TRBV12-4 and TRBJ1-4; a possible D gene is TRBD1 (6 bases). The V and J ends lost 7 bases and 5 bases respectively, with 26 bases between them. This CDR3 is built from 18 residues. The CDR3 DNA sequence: TGTGCCAGCACCTTATTAGGGGGGCCAGGTTGGAAAAATGAAAAACTGTTTTTT. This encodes CASTLLGGPGWKNEKLFF.

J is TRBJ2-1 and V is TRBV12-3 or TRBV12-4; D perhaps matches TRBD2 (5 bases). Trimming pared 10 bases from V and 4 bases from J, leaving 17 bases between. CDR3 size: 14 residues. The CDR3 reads CATTSTGIYNEQFF. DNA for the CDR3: TGTGCCACCACTTCTACGGGGATATACAATGAGCAGTTCTTC.

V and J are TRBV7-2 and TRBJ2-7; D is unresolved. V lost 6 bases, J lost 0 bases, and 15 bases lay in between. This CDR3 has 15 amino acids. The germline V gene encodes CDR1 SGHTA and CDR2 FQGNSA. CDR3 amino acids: CASSPSDASSYEQYF. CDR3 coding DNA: TGTGCCAGCAGTCCCTCGGACGCGAGCTCCTACGAGCAGTACTTC.

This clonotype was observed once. CDR3 protein: CSAGGVSGETQYF. In DNA form, the CDR3 reads TGCAGTGCTGGGGGTGTCTCGGGGGAGACCCAGTACTTC. The V gene is TRBV20-1, the J gene TRBJ2-5; D possibly matches TRBD1 or TRBD2 (5 bases each). This CDR3 region has 13 residues. V dropped 5 bases and J dropped 5 bases, with 15 bases sitting between them. Germline V gene sequence: CDR1 DFQATT, CDR2 SNEGSKA (reference sequence).

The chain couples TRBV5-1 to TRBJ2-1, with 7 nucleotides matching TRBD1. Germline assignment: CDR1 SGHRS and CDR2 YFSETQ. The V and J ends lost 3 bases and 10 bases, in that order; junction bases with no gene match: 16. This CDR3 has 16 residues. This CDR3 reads CASSWATGAIIGEQFF. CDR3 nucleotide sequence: TGCGCCAGCAGCTGGGCCACAGGGGCGATTATTGGCGAGCAGTTCTTC.

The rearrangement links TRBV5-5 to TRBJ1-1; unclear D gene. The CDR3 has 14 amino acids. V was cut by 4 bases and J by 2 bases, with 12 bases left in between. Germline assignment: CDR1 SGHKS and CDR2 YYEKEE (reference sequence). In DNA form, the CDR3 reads TGTGCCAGCAGCGCCACAGAGGTAAACACTGAAGCTTTCTTT. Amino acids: CASSATEVNTEAFF.

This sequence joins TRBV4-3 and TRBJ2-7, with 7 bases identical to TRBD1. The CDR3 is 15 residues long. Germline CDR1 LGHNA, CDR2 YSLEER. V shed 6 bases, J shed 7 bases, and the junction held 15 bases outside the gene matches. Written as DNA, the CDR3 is TGCGCCAGCAGACCCCGACAGGGAGACCCCTTGGAGCAGTACTTC. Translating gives CASRPRQGDPLEQYF.

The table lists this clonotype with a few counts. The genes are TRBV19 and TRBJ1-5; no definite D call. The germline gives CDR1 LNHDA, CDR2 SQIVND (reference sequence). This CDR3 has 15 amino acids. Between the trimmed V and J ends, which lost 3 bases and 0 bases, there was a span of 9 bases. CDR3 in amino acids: CASSMTLYSNQPQHF. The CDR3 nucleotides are TGTGCCAGTAGTATGACGCTCTATAGCAATCAGCCCCAGCATTTT.

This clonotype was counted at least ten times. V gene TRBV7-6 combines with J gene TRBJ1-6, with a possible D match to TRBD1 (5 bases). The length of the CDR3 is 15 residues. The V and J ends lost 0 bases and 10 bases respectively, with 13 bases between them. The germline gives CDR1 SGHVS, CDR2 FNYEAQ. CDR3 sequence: CASSLASGGNSPLHF. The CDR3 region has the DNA TGTGCCAGCAGCTTAGCGTCGGGGGGTAACTCACCCCTCCACTTT.

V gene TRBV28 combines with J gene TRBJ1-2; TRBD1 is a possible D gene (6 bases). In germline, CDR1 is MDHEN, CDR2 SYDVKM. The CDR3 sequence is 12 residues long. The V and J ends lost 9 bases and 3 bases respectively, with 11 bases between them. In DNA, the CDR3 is TGTGCCAGTCAATACAGGGACTATGGCTACACCTTC. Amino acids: CASQYRDYGYTF.

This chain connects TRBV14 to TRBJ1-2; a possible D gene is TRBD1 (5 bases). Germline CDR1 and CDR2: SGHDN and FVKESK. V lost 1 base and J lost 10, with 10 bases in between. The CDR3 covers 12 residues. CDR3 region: CASSQVTVPYTF. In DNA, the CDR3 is TGTGCCAGCAGCCAAGTGACAGTCCCCTACACCTTC.

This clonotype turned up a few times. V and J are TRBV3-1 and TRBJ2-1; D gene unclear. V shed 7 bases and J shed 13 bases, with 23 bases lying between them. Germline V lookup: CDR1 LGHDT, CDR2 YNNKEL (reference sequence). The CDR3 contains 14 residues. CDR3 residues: CASTPRSPVGRQFF. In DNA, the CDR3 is TGTGCCAGCACCCCGAGATCTCCAGTCGGACGACAGTTCTTC.

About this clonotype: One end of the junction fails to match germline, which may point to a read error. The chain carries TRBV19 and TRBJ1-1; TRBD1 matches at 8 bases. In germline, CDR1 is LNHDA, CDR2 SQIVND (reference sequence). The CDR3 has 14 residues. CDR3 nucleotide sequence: TGTGCCAGTAGAATAGGACAGGGAGGCACTGAAGCTTTCTTT. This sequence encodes CASRIGQGGTEAFF.

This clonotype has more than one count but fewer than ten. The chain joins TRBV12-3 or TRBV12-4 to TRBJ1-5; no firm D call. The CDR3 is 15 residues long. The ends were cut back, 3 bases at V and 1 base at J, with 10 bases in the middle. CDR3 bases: TGTGCCAGCAGTTTTCTGGGTTCCAGCAATCAGCCCCAGCATTTT. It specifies CASSFLGSSNQPQHF.

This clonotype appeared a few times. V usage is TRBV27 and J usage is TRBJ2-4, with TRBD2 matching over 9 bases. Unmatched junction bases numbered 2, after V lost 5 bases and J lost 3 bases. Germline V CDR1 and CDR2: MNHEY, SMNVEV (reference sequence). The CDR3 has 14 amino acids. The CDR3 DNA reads TGTGCCAGCAGTCTGCGGGGGGGCAAAAACATTCAGTACTTC. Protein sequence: CASSLRGGKNIQYF.

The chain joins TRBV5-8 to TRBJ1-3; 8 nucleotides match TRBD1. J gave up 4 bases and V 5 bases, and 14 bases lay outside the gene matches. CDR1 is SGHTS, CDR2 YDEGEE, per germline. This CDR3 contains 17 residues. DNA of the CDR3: TGTGCCAGCAGACCGAGACAGGGGATAGTGGAAGGAAACACCATATATTTT. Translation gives CASRPRQGIVEGNTIYF.

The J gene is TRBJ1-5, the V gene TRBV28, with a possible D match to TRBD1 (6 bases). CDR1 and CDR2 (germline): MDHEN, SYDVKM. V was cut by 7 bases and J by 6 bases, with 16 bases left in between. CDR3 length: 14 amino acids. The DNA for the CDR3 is TGTGCCAGCATAATAACAGGGTGGGCTCAGCCCCAGCATTTT. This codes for CASIITGWAQPQHF.

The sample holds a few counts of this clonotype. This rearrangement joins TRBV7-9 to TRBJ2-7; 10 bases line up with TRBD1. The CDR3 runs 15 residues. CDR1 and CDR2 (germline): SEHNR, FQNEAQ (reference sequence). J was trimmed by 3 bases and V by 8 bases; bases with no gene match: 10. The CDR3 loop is CASGSGTGVHYEQYF. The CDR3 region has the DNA TGTGCCAGCGGGTCCGGGACAGGGGTCCACTACGAGCAGTACTTC.

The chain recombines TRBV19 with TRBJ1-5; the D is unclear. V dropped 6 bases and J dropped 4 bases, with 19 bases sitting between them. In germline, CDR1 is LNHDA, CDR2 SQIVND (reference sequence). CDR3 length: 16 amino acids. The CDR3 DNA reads TGTGCCAGTAGAACCGTATTGTTCGGAATTAATCAGCCCCAGCATTTT. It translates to CASRTVLFGINQPQHF.

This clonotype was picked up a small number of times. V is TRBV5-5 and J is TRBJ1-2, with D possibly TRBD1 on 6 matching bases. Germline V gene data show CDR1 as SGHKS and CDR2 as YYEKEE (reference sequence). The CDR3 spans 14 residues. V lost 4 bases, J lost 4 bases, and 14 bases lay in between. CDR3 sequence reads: CASSREGVSYGYTF. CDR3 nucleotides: TGTGCCAGCAGCCGAGAGGGGGTTAGCTATGGCTACACCTTC.

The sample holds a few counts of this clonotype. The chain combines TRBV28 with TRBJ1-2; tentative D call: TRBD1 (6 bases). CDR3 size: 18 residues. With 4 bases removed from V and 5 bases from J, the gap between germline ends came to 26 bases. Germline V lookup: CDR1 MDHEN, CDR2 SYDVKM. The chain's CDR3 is CASSSFPSSDSMLYGYTF. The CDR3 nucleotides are TGTGCCAGCAGTTCTTTTCCCTCATCGGACAGCATGCTTTATGGCTACACCTTC.

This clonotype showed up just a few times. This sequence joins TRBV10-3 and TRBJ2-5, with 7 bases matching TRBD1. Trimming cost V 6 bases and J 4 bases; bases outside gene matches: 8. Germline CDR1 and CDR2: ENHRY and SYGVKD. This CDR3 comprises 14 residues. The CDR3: CAISSKTGTETQYF. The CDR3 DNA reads TGTGCCATCAGCTCTAAGACAGGGACAGAGACCCAGTACTTC.

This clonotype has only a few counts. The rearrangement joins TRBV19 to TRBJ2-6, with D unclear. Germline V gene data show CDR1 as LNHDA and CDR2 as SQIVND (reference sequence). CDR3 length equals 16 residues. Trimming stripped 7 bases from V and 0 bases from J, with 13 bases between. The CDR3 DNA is TGTGCCAGTATCCCGGGCCCATACTCTGGGGCCAACGTCCTGACTTTC. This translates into CASIPGPYSGANVLTF.

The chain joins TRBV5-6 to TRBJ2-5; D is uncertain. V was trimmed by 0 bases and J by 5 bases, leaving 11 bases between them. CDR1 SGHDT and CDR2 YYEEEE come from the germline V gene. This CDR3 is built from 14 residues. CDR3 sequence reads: CASSLAVSRETQYF. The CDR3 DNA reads TGTGCCAGCAGCTTGGCGGTTAGCAGGGAGACCCAGTACTTC.

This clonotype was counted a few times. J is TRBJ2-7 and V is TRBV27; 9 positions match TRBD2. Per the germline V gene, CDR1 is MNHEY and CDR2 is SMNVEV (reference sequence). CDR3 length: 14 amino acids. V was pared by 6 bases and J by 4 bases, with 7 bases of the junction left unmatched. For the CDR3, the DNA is TGTGCCAGCAGAATGACTAGCGGAGGATACGAGCAGTACTTC. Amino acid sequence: CASRMTSGGYEQYF.